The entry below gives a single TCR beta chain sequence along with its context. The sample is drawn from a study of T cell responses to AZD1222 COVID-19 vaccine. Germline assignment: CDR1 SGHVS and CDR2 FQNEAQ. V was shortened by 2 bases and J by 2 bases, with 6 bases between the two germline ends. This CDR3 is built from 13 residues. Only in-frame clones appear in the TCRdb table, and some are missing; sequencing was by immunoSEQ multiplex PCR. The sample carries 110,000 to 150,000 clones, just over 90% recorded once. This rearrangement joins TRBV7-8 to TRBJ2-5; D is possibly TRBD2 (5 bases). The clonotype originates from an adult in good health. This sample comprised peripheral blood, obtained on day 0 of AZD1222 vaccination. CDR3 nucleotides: TGTGCCAGCAGCTTAACTAGGCAAGAGACCCAGTACTTC. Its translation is CASSLTRQETQYF.